These 23 T cell receptor beta chains share one sample of origin, sequenced in a study of blood T cell repertoires in COVID-19. The repertoire was sequenced with immunoSEQ multiplex PCR; TCRdb's copy has only in-frame clones and lacks some. This table holds about 76,000 clones, around 88% found once. Sequencing used peripheral blood. The source of these receptors is a man aged 30-40 years with acute or convalescent COVID-19.

The chain employs TRBV3-1 (or the pseudogene TRBV3-2) and TRBJ2-3; 9 bases line up with TRBD2. Germline trimming cut 0 bases from V and 6 bases from J; bases unmatched to any gene: 10. The CDR3 loop spans 17 amino acids. The germline V gene encodes CDR1 LGHDT and CDR2 YNNKEL (reference sequence). In DNA, the CDR3 is TGTGCCAGCAGCCAAGAAATTAGCGGGAGTGTTTTTGATACGCAGTATTTT. The encoded protein is CASSQEISGSVFDTQYF.

This clone occurred a few times. The chain joins TRBV7-8 to TRBJ2-2, with 7 bases fitting TRBD2. CDR1 and CDR2 from the germline V gene are SGHVS and FQNEAQ. The CDR3 length is 18 residues. The V and J ends lost 3 bases and 4 bases, in that order; junction bases with no gene match: 14. The CDR3 loop reads CASSFGLVAGVVTGELFF. The CDR3 region has the DNA TGTGCCAGCAGCTTTGGGCTGGTGGCGGGAGTGGTCACCGGGGAGCTGTTTTTT.

The gene calls are TRBV10-1 and TRBJ1-1, with D perhaps TRBD1 (6 bases). The CDR3 sequence is 13 residues long. The V gene's germline CDR1 is WNHNN and CDR2 SYGVQD (reference sequence). Trimming removed 9 bases from V and 4 bases from J, with 15 bases in between. For the CDR3, the DNA is TGCGCCAGTCCAGGGGAGGGATGCACTGAAGCTTTCTTT. Residues: CASPGEGCTEAFF.

The J gene is TRBJ1-1, the V gene TRBV6-6; 8 nucleotides agree with TRBD1. J gave up 6 bases and V 6 bases, and 3 bases lay outside the gene matches. The CDR3 spans 12 residues. Per the germline V gene, CDR1 is MNHNY and CDR2 is SVGAGI (reference sequence). CDR3 residues: CASRTDRAEAFF. DNA of the CDR3: TGTGCCAGCAGAACGGACAGGGCTGAAGCTTTCTTT.

The chain uses TRBV7-6 and TRBJ1-3; D might be TRBD1 (6 bases). This CDR3 spans 14 amino acids. Trimming pared 5 bases from V and 0 bases from J, leaving 8 bases between. Germline V gives CDR1 SGHVS, CDR2 FNYEAQ. The CDR3, as DNA: TGTGCCAGCAGCGGGACATCCTCTGGAAACACCATATATTTT. Its translation is CASSGTSSGNTIYF.

This clone was seen once. CDR3 protein: CASSRDIDQPQHF. The CDR3 nucleotides are TGTGCCAGCAGTCGGGACATCGATCAGCCCCAGCATTTT. The chain is built from TRBV28 and TRBJ1-5, with D perhaps matching TRBD1 (6 bases). This CDR3 comprises 13 residues. V was shortened by 5 bases and J by 5 bases, with 10 bases between the two germline ends. CDR1 and CDR2 (germline): MDHEN, SYDVKM.

V usage is TRBV3-1 (or the pseudogene TRBV3-2) and J usage is TRBJ2-5; TRBD2 is a possible D gene (6 bases). There are 11 residues in the CDR3. Germline CDR1 LGHDT, CDR2 YNNKEL (reference sequence). V lost 8 bases, J lost 3 bases, and 7 bases lay in between. CDR3 DNA: TGTGCCAGCGGGAGGAAAGAGACCCAGTACTTC. This codes for CASGRKETQYF.

The rearrangement uses TRBV11-1 and TRBJ2-1; D perhaps matches TRBD1 (6 bases). With 2 bases removed from V and 8 bases from J, the gap between germline ends came to 16 bases. CDR1 is SGHAT, CDR2 FQDESV, per germline (reference sequence). The CDR3 extends over 15 amino acids. CDR3 nucleotide sequence: TGTGCCAGCAGCTTAAGGCAGGGGCTCCGGGATGAGCAGTTCTTC. Protein product: CASSLRQGLRDEQFF.

The genes are TRBV6-2 or TRBV6-3 and TRBJ2-2; possible D gene TRBD2, 6 bases. The V and J ends lost 6 bases and 3 bases respectively, with 11 bases between them. Germline V gene lookup returns CDR1 MNHEY and CDR2 SVGEGT. This CDR3 is 14 amino acids long. The chain's CDR3 is CASSYGTYTGELFF. The DNA of the CDR3 is TGTGCCAGCAGCTATGGGACTTACACCGGGGAGCTGTTTTTT.

The V gene is TRBV11-2, the J gene TRBJ1-3, with no clear D. Germline V gives CDR1 SGHAT, CDR2 FQNNGV. V lost 1 base and J lost 0, with 10 bases in between. The CDR3 extends over 16 amino acids. The CDR3 loop reads CASSLGILLSGNTIYF. The CDR3 nucleotides read TGTGCCAGCAGCTTAGGTATCCTCCTCTCTGGAAACACCATATATTTT.

The chain recombines TRBV9 with TRBJ2-3; perhaps TRBD2 as D (6 bases). Deletions cut 6 bases from V and 4 bases from J, with 18 bases between. CDR3 length: 15 amino acids. The germline gives CDR1 SGDLS, CDR2 YYNGEE. CDR3 in DNA: TGTGCCAGCACGGTTAGCGGCCACTCCCCAGATACGCAGTATTTT. Translation: CASTVSGHSPDTQYF.

The chain has TRBV10-3 and TRBJ2-1, with 12 positions matching TRBD2. This CDR3 is 14 amino acids long. J gave up 5 bases and V 7 bases, and 3 bases lay outside the gene matches. The V gene's germline CDR1 is ENHRY and CDR2 SYGVKD. The chain's CDR3 is CAITRTSGNNEQFF. The CDR3 nucleotides read TGTGCCATCACCAGGACTAGCGGGAACAATGAGCAGTTCTTC.

J is TRBJ2-1 and V is TRBV5-4; tentatively, D is TRBD2 (6 bases). The CDR3 contains 13 residues. Germline lookup yields CDR1 SGHNT and CDR2 YYREEE (reference sequence). Deletions cut 4 bases from V and 8 bases from J, with 13 bases between. DNA for the CDR3: TGTGCCAGCAGCAAACCCCGGGGGTATGAGCAGTTCTTC. Protein: CASSKPRGYEQFF.

J is TRBJ2-1 and V is TRBV29-1; 8 nucleotides align to TRBD1. Per germline, CDR1 SQVTM and CDR2 ANQGSEA. The CDR3 runs to 11 residues. V shed 4 bases and J 9 bases; nucleotides not matched to a gene: 2. This chain's CDR3 is CSVGGTGEQFF. For the CDR3, the DNA is TGCAGCGTTGGCGGGACAGGTGAGCAGTTCTTC.

This sequence joins TRBV3-1 (or the pseudogene TRBV3-2) and TRBJ1-2, with TRBD1 matching over 7 bases. The J segment lost 12 bases and the V segment lost 4 bases, leaving 14 bases of the junction unmatched. Per the germline V gene, CDR1 is LGHDT and CDR2 is YNNKEL (reference sequence). CDR3 size: 14 residues. CDR3 sequence (DNA): TGTGCCAGCAGCCCACGTCGACAGGGTCCAAGAAACACCTTC. It specifies CASSPRRQGPRNTF.

V gene TRBV5-1 combines with J gene TRBJ2-2; 7 nucleotides agree with TRBD1. The CDR3 covers 16 residues. Germline CDR1 reads SGHRS; CDR2 reads YFSETQ. J lost 7 bases, V lost 4 bases, and 13 bases had no gene match. CDR3 sequence (DNA): TGCGCCAGCAGCGCTGTGCCAAGGGGGCGAATCGGGGAGCTGTTTTTT. Protein: CASSAVPRGRIGELFF.

The DNA of the CDR3 is TGTGCCAGCAGCCTAGCGGGAACCTACAATGAGCAGTTCTTC. Its protein is CASSLAGTYNEQFF. The chain is built from TRBV3-1 (or the pseudogene TRBV3-2) and TRBJ2-1, with TRBD2 matching 8 bases. V was pared by 4 bases and J by 2 bases, with 1 base of the junction left unmatched. The CDR3 runs to 14 residues. Germline V gene sequence: CDR1 LGHDT, CDR2 YNNKEL (reference sequence).

The chain uses TRBV11-2 and TRBJ2-3; tentatively, D is TRBD1 (6 bases). Trimming left V 3 bases short and J 1 base short, with 11 bases between. Germline-derived CDR1 and CDR2 are SGHAT and FQNNGV. This CDR3 comprises 15 residues. The CDR3 is CASSLRGTRTDTQYF. For the CDR3, the DNA is TGTGCCAGCAGCTTGAGGGGGACACGCACAGATACGCAGTATTTT.

The chain combines TRBV11-2 with TRBJ2-3, with D tentatively TRBD2 (6 bases). Trimming left V 6 bases short and J 7 bases short, with 20 bases between. Germline assignment: CDR1 SGHAT and CDR2 FQNNGV. This CDR3 has 15 residues. The CDR3 here is CASSFPSASLHTQYF. Written as DNA, the CDR3 is TGTGCCAGCAGTTTCCCTAGCGCCAGCTTACATACGCAGTATTTT.

The chain combines TRBV27 with TRBJ1-5; possible D gene TRBD1, 5 bases. The CDR3 consists of 15 residues. In germline, CDR1 is MNHEY, CDR2 SMNVEV (reference sequence). Trimming shortened V by 1 base and J by 3 bases, and 10 bases separated the two germline ends. Here the CDR3 DNA reads TGTGCCAGCAGTTTATGGGCAGGGATCAATCAGCCCCAGCATTTT. This sequence encodes CASSLWAGINQPQHF.

The genes are TRBV28 and TRBJ2-5; 13 nucleotides match TRBD2. CDR3 length: 15 residues. V trimming: 8 bases; J trimming: 4 bases; junction bases outside the gene matches: 7. The germline V gene encodes CDR1 MDHEN and CDR2 SYDVKM. In nucleotides, the CDR3 is TGTGCCAGCCAACTAGCGGGAGGGCCCCGAGAGACCCAGTACTTC. Translation: CASQLAGGPRETQYF.

CDR3 amino acids: CASSFQPGQGLYEQYF. The CDR3, as DNA: TGTGCCAGCAGCTTTCAACCGGGTCAGGGGCTCTACGAGCAGTACTTC. This rearrangement joins TRBV5-6 to TRBJ2-7; a possible D gene is TRBD1 (6 bases). The CDR3 length is 16 residues. The germline gives CDR1 SGHDT, CDR2 YYEEEE. With 2 bases removed from V and 3 bases from J, the gap between germline ends came to 18 bases.

This chain uses TRBV27 with TRBJ2-1; a weak D match, TRBD2 (6 bases). Germline V CDR1 and CDR2: MNHEY, SMNVEV (reference sequence). The CDR3 spans 14 residues. Deletions cut 2 bases from V and 1 base from J, with 6 bases between. The CDR3 sequence is CASSLRGSYNEQFF. CDR3 DNA sequence: TGTGCCAGCAGTTTACGGGGGTCCTACAATGAGCAGTTCTTC.